The clone carrying this T cell receptor (beta chain) was detected many times. Its antigen is as yet unknown. This record comes from a study of T-cell reconstitution after alpha-beta-depleted transplantation in children. Overall study findings and caveats: For some patients, TCRbeta diversity was high at day 60 because of recipient T cells and thymic progenitors that survived. As was reported, about two months after transplant, alpha-beta T cells came from several hundred expanded graft clones. T cells produced anew were the main source of T-cell counts and diversity one year after transplant.

Using unique molecular identifiers, the investigators prepared the TCRbeta library. In TCRdb, the PCR reads were re-called with MiXCR into one record per CDR3 protein. The data contain 500,000 to 750,000 distinct CDR3 sequences, 10% to 15% of them singletons. The CDR3 loop spans 12 amino acids. Per germline, CDR1 SQVTM and CDR2 ANQGSEA. Trimming shortened V by 4 bases and J by 2 bases, and 9 bases separated the two germline ends. The sequences come from PBMCs, mostly from graft donor cells, collected 360 days after TCRalphabeta/CD19-depleted stem cell transplant. The source of this sequence is a male patient aged 10 to 17 who had a stem cell transplant for acute myeloid leukemia, so the T cells may come from the graft donor. This chain uses TRBV29-1 with TRBJ2-7; maybe TRBD1 (6 bases). CDR3 coding DNA: TGCAGCGTTGGGACAGCAACCTACGAGCAGTACTTC. Translation gives CSVGTATYEQYF.